This T cell receptor (beta chain) is from a study of T cell repertoires in cytomegalovirus infection. Study context: Public TCR beta signatures were indicative of both CMV infection and a matching HLA type.

This clonotype was observed many times. Its antigen is unidentified. Using its own MiXCR run on the reads, TCRdb lists one record per CDR3 protein. Altogether 46,000 or so distinct CDR3 sequences are present, approximately 22% being singletons, with the ten largest covering around 20%. Whole-study findings and limits: Dominant in the ex vivo response were TCR beta clonotypes restricted by HLA-C and specific for CMV.

Trimming shortened V by 1 base and J by 5 bases, and 5 bases separated the two germline ends. The CDR3 loop spans 12 amino acids. The specimen was PBMCs, sequenced either directly or after in vitro stimulation (not recorded which). The sequence derives from a human donor in good health (CMV status not recorded). Some clones in this sample may be carry-over from other donors' samples. The chain recombines TRBV12-3 or TRBV12-4 with TRBJ2-5, with unresolved D. The CDR3: CASSLVSETQYF. The DNA of the CDR3 is TGTGCCAGCAGTTTAGTTAGCGAGACCCAGTACTTC.